Following are 3 T cell receptor beta chains from one sample sequenced in a study of T cells in Graves' hyperthyroidism and ophthalmopathy. Amplification of TCR beta CDR3 regions used RNA as the template. Researchers ran a first-round RT-PCR on the TCR CDR3 using the HTBI primer set. TCRdb re-derived calls from the multiplex PCR reads in MiXCR, one entry per CDR3 protein. The table includes about 500,000 distinct CDR3 sequences, around 14% detected once. The sequenced sample was blood. The receptor set was obtained from a woman in her late teens or twenties with Graves' hyperthyroidism.

This clonotype was observed many times. The gene calls are TRBV3-1 and TRBJ1-2, with unresolved D. Per the germline V gene, CDR1 is LGHDT and CDR2 is YNNKEL (reference sequence). V lost 7 bases and J lost 1, with 13 bases in between. The CDR3 has 14 residues. For the CDR3, the DNA is TGTGCCAGCAACCCCTCAAACTTTAACTATGGCTACACCTTC. It is translated as CASNPSNFNYGYTF. The entire variable domain, with the rest obtained from reference TRBV3-1 and TRBJ1-2, is as follows: DTAVSQTPKYLVTQMGNDKSIKCEQNLGHDTMYWYKQDSKKFLKIMFSYNNKELIINETVPNRFSPKSPDKAHLNLHINSLELGDSAVYFCASNPSNFNYGYTFGSGTRLTVV.

The V and J genes are TRBV7-9 and TRBJ2-1; no firm D call. CDR1 and CDR2 (germline): SEHNR, FQNEAQ (reference sequence). V was trimmed by 6 bases and J by 5 bases, leaving 5 bases between them. The CDR3 sequence is 11 residues long. CDR3 DNA sequence: TGTGCCAGCAGTAAAGACAATGAGCAGTTCTTC. Translation gives CASSKDNEQFF.

This clonotype was seen many times. CDR3: CASSSGGAYGYTF. CDR3 sequence (DNA): TGTGCCAGCAGTTCAGGGGGCGCATACGGCTACACCTTC. The V gene is TRBV2, the J gene TRBJ1-2; 8 nucleotides match TRBD1. The CDR3 loop spans 13 amino acids. Germline V gene data show CDR1 as SNHLY and CDR2 as FYNNEI. Trimming at V came to 5 bases and at J to 8 bases, leaving 7 bases not matched to a gene.